The rows below give T cell receptor beta chains drawn from one sample of a study of cytomegalovirus exposure and HLA in healthy donors. TCRdb's copy holds only in-frame clones and misses some; the assay was immunoSEQ multiplex PCR. This table holds roughly 220,000 clones, about 93% found once. The specimen sequenced was PBMCs. Receptor source: a woman under 30 in good health and CMV-seronegative. Both conserved end residues are part of each CDR3. The D gene is left open where the match is weak. Size is omitted from some rows. Given values are once, few, many or a class for expanded clones.

cdr3_length clone_size j_call v_call d_call cdr3_aa cdr3_nt
15 few TRBJ1-2 TRBV4-2 - CASSQDRPRRYGYTF TGTGCCAGCAGCCAAGATCGCCCCCGGCGGTATGGCTACACCTTC
13 - TRBJ1-1 TRBV4-1 TRBD1 CASSPATGTKAFF TGCGCCAGCAGCCCAGCGACAGGGACAAAAGCTTTCTTT
17 - TRBJ2-1 TRBV7-7 TRBD2 CASSLRGDGRASDEQFF TGTGCCAGCAGCTTGAGGGGAGACGGGAGGGCCAGTGATGAGCAGTTCTTC
14 - TRBJ1-2 TRBV7-3 TRBD1 CASSPGGVGYGYTF TGTGCCAGCAGCCCAGGGGGTGTGGGCTATGGCTACACCTTC
15 - TRBJ2-7 TRBV13 - CASSFGGSGSYEQYF TGTGCCAGCAGCTTCGGGGGATCTGGGTCCTACGAGCAGTACTTC
15 - TRBJ2-1 TRBV6-1 - CASSELVQPNPKQFF TGTGCCAGCAGTGAATTAGTACAGCCGAATCCCAAGCAGTTCTTC
16 - TRBJ2-1 TRBV5-1 TRBD2 CASSRGLAGMRNEQFF TGCGCCAGCAGCAGGGGACTAGCGGGAATGCGGAATGAGCAGTTCTTC
11 - TRBJ1-1 TRBV30 - CAWSSGVEAFF TGTGCCTGGAGCTCCGGAGTAGAAGCTTTCTTT
13 - TRBJ1-2 TRBV19 TRBD1 CASSMVGQGTYTF TGTGCCAGTAGTATGGTAGGACAGGGGACCTACACCTTC
16 - TRBJ1-2 TRBV10-3 - CAISESKLVGTNGYTF TGTGCCATCAGTGAGTCGAAGCTAGTAGGTACCAATGGCTACACCTTC
16 - TRBJ1-2 TRBV28 TRBD1 CASGSLQGEVNYGYTF TGTGCCAGCGGATCTTTACAGGGGGAGGTTAACTATGGCTACACCTTC
16 - TRBJ2-1 TRBV5-4 TRBD2 CASSLGGLATNNEQFF TGTGCCAGCAGCTTGGGAGGACTAGCTACCAACAATGAGCAGTTCTTC
17 - TRBJ2-3 TRBV29-1 TRBD1 CSARTGGMWTSTDTQYF TGCAGCGCTAGGACAGGGGGCATGTGGACGAGCACAGATACGCAGTATTTT
16 - TRBJ2-1 TRBV7-2 - CASSRGGGKFYNEQFF TGTGCCAGCAGCAGAGGGGGCGGGAAATTCTACAATGAGCAGTTCTTC
15 - TRBJ2-3 TRBV27 TRBD1 CASSLVGQGGDTQYF TGTGCCAGCAGTTTGGTGGGACAGGGGGGGGATACGCAGTATTTT
13 - TRBJ2-5 TRBV5-1 - CASRSTGKETQYF TGCGCCAGCAGGTCCACAGGGAAGGAGACCCAGTACTTC
18 - TRBJ1-2 TRBV15 TRBD1 CATSRDLIAPGTAYGYTF TGTGCCACCAGCAGAGACTTGATCGCTCCGGGGACAGCCTATGGCTACACCTTC
19 - TRBJ2-2 TRBV18 - CASSLDLAGTGTTTGELFF TGTGCCAGCTCACTCGACCTGGCGGGGACGGGGACCACCACCGGGGAGCTGTTTTTT
13 - TRBJ1-1 TRBV6-5 - CASSLSTNTEAFF TGTGCCAGCTCCCTGAGTACGAACACTGAAGCTTTCTTT
16 - TRBJ2-7 TRBV14 - CASSHLTDWNTYEQYF TGTGCCAGCAGCCACCTTACGGACTGGAATACCTACGAGCAGTACTTC
14 - TRBJ1-2 TRBV6-1 TRBD1 CAAGQGEAGYGYTF TGTGCCGCAGGACAGGGGGAGGCGGGCTATGGCTACACCTTC
11 - TRBJ1-2 TRBV19 - CALRRGGGYTF TGTGCCCTCCGGCGGGGAGGCGGCTACACCTTC
16 - TRBJ2-4 TRBV5-6 TRBD1 CASSLELGQLKNIQYF TGTGCCAGCAGCTTGGAATTGGGACAGCTCAAAAACATTCAGTACTTC
15 - TRBJ1-4 TRBV6-5 - CASGHGPNANEKLFF TGTGCCAGCGGGCACGGCCCCAACGCTAATGAAAAACTGTTTTTT
11 - TRBJ1-2 TRBV29-1 - CSVGADEGYTF TGCAGCGTTGGGGCCGACGAAGGCTACACCTTC
14 - TRBJ2-7 TRBV6-1 - CASRRGTGPLEQYF TGTGCCAGCAGAAGGGGGACGGGGCCCCTCGAGCAGTACTTC
11 few TRBJ1-2 TRBV30 - CAWSWRRSYTF TGTGCCTGGAGCTGGCGGAGGAGCTACACCTTC
20 - TRBJ2-7 TRBV6-4 TRBD2 CASSGKPGLAGISGSYEQYF TGTGCCAGCAGCGGCAAGCCCGGACTAGCGGGAATTAGCGGATCCTACGAGCAGTACTTC
15 once TRBJ2-1 TRBV9 - CEGKGRESSYNEQFF TGCGAGGGTAAGGGTCGCGAGAGCTCCTACAATGAGCAGTTCTTC
13 - TRBJ2-1 TRBV5-1 TRBD2 CASSREVGNEQFF TGCGCCAGCAGCCGGGAGGTGGGCAATGAGCAGTTCTTC
13 - TRBJ1-1 TRBV2 - CASSYGVNTEAFF TGTGCCAGCAGTTACGGGGTGAACACTGAAGCTTTCTTT
19 - TRBJ2-4 TRBV29-1 TRBD2 CSVANPLAGGPGAKNIQYF TGCAGCGTCGCTAATCCTCTAGCGGGAGGGCCCGGAGCCAAAAACATTCAGTACTTC
15 - TRBJ2-5 TRBV6-5 TRBD2 CASSLLAELQETQYF TGTGCCAGCAGTTTACTAGCGGAGTTACAAGAGACCCAGTACTTC
16 - TRBJ1-5 TRBV28 - CASRSGSAGYQRPQHF TGTGCCAGCAGATCCGGTTCCGCAGGGTACCAGCGGCCCCAGCATTTT
15 - TRBJ2-7 TRBV25-1 TRBD1 CASSDTRDRAYEQYF TGTGCCAGCAGTGATACCAGGGACAGGGCCTACGAGCAGTACTTC
14 - TRBJ2-5 TRBV2 TRBD1 CASRPDRGFETQYF TGTGCCAGCAGGCCGGACAGGGGGTTCGAGACCCAGTACTTC
17 - TRBJ1-2 TRBV28 TRBD1 CASSRRTGWRVNYGYTF TGTGCCAGCAGCCGGAGGACAGGGTGGAGAGTTAACTATGGCTACACCTTC
16 - TRBJ2-4 TRBV19 TRBD1 CASSEEGWDRVNIQYF TGTGCCAGTAGCGAAGAAGGATGGGACAGGGTAAACATTCAGTACTTC
13 - TRBJ1-2 TRBV9 - CASSDYRPNGYTF TGTGCCAGCAGCGACTACCGGCCGAATGGCTACACCTTC
15 - TRBJ2-6 TRBV19 - CASSTNRDGANVLTF TGTGCCAGTAGTACCAACAGGGATGGGGCCAACGTCCTGACTTTC